In this sample, the clone carrying this TCR beta chain turned up a few times. Its antigen is unidentified. Trimming removed 3 bases from V and 8 bases from J, with 19 bases in between. The CDR3 has 16 residues. Germline V gene lookup returns CDR1 MGHRA and CDR2 YSYEKL. This sample is part of a study of graft-versus-host responses after intestinal transplantation. The wider study: Recipients were all induced with anti-thymocyte globulin, then given tacrolimus and steroids for around three years.

Study-wide findings and caveats: Recipient marrow harbored GvH clones, some of which surfaced first in ileum or blood.

The assay was immunoSEQ multiplex PCR, and TCRdb's table has in-frame clones only and misses some. The sample lists some 90,000 clones; 75% to 90% were seen once. The genes are TRBV4-1 and TRBJ1-4; D is unresolved. This sample comprised unstimulated CD4+ T cells sorted from spleen or lymph node cells, obtained before intestinal transplant. This TCR was sampled from a human donor who received an intestinal transplant. CDR3 DNA sequence: TGCGCCAGCAGCCATTTGCCCCAGGCCGTACCGGAAAAACTGTTTTTT. Protein product: CASSHLPQAVPEKLFF.